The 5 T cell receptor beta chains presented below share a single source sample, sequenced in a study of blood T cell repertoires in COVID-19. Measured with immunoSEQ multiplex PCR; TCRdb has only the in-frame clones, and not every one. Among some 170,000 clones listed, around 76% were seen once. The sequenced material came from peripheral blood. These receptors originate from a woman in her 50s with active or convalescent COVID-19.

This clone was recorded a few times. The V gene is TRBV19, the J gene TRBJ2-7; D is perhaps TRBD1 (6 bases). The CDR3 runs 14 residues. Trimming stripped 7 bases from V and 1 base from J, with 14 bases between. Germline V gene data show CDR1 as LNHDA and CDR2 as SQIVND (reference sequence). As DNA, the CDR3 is TGTGCCAGTAAAGTCCGGACAGAGTCCTACGAGCAGTACTTC. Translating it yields CASKVRTESYEQYF.

The CDR3 coding sequence is TGTGTCAGAAGCTTAGCGTGGGACATCCTGAGGGAGACCCAGTACTTC. Its protein is CVRSLAWDILRETQYF. The chain has TRBV7-5 and TRBJ2-5; the DNA was not used to check the table's D call, TRBD1. TRBV7-5 is termed a pseudogene. The CDR3 totals 16 residues.

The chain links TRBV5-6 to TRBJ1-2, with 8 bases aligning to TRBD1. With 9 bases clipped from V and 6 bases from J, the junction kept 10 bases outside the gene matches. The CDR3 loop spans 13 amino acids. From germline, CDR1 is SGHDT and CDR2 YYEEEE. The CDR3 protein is CATKQGVDDGYTF. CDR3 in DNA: TGTGCCACAAAACAGGGGGTCGATGATGGCTACACCTTC.

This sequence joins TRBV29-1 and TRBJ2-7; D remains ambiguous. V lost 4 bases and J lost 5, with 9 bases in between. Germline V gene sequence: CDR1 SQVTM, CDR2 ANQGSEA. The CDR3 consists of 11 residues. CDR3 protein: CSVATVDEQYF. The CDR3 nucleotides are TGCAGCGTTGCCACAGTCGACGAGCAGTACTTC.

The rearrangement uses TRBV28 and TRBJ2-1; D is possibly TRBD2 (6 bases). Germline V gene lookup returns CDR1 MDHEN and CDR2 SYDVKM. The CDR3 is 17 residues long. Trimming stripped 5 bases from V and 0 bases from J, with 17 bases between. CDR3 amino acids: CASSPLASDSSYNEQFF. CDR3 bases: TGTGCCAGCAGTCCACTGGCTAGCGATAGCTCCTACAATGAGCAGTTCTTC.